The 32 T cell receptor beta chains below all came from one sample that was sequenced in a study of T cell repertoires in cytomegalovirus infection (dated by TCRdb to the late 2010s). The treatment or condition label here, explained by the study, means: in vitro stimulation with specific CMV peptide epitopes to enrich CMV-specific T cells. TCRdb names Illumina HiSeq 1500 as the instrument used. TCRdb cleaned the public reads at Q25 with fastp, built clones with MiXCR and kept in-frame beta chains. Rows matching on CDR3 protein sequence are summarized as one entry with the most common DNA and genes. The sample table lists about 89,000 distinct CDR3 sequences, about 31% of them with a count of one. The ten top clones hold 65% to 75% of the sample. These receptors' antigens are unknown. The sample consisted of CD8+ T cells from cultured PBMCs, taken from culture after CMV antigen stimulation. The receptors were sampled from a human donor in good health (CMV status not recorded). Some clones in this sample may be carry-over from other donors' samples.

There are a few counts of this clonotype. The chain joins TRBV19 to TRBJ1-1, with D maybe TRBD1 (6 bases). Germline V gene sequence: CDR1 LNHDA, CDR2 SQIVND (reference sequence). The CDR3 consists of 15 residues. V lost 4 bases and J 0 bases, leaving 12 bases between the germline ends. As DNA, the CDR3 is TGTGCCAGTAGTACAGGGGTATATATGAACACTGAAGCTTTCTTT. Its protein product is CASSTGVYMNTEAFF. The complete variable domain, with remaining parts taken from reference TRBV19 and TRBJ1-1, reads DGGITQSPKYLFRKEGQNVTLSCEQNLNHDAMYWYRQDPGQGLRLIYYSQIVNDFQKGDIAEGYSVSREKKESFPLTVTSAQKNPTAFYLCASSTGVYMNTEAFFGQGTRLTVV.

This chain connects TRBV2 to TRBJ2-3; 8 bases line up with TRBD1. The CDR3 consists of 14 residues. Germline V lookup: CDR1 SNHLY, CDR2 FYNNEI. Losses at the gene ends were 7 bases for V and 1 base for J; bases not matched to a gene: 4. The CDR3 bases are TGTGCCAGCACGACAGGGGTGGGCACAGATACGCAGTATTTT. Translated, it gives CASTTGVGTDTQYF.

V usage is TRBV19 and J usage is TRBJ2-1; no reliable D call. Trimming took off 1 base at V and 4 bases at J, with 8 bases between the two ends. Germline values: CDR1 LNHDA, CDR2 SQIVND (reference sequence). The CDR3 length is 14 residues. The CDR3 is CASSIGAEYNEQFF. CDR3 in DNA: TGTGCCAGTAGTATAGGGGCAGAATACAATGAGCAGTTCTTC.

The chain couples TRBV9 to TRBJ2-7, with TRBD2 matching 8 bases. Trimming at V came to 4 bases and at J to 0 bases, leaving 6 bases not matched to a gene. The germline gives CDR1 SGDLS, CDR2 YYNGEE. This CDR3 comprises 15 residues. The CDR3 region is CASSSRGGASYEQYF. CDR3 DNA: TGTGCCAGCAGCTCCCGGGGGGGAGCCTCCTACGAGCAGTACTTC. The full variable domain, with the rest looked up from reference TRBV9 and TRBJ2-7, is DSGVTQTPKHLITATGQRVTLRCSPRSGDLSVYWYQQSLDQGLQFLIQYYNGEERAKGNILERFSAQQFPDLHSELNLSSLELGDSALYFCASSSRGGASYEQYFGPGTRLTVT.

The rearrangement links TRBV19 to TRBJ1-1; D is ambiguous. CDR3 length: 12 amino acids. Germline CDR1 and CDR2: LNHDA and SQIVND (reference sequence). Trimming took off 10 bases at V and 1 base at J, with 10 bases between the two ends. This CDR3 is CATATANTEAFF. CDR3 coding DNA: TGTGCCACCGCAACAGCGAACACTGAAGCTTTCTTT.

This clonotype has a handful of counts. The chain carries TRBV2 and TRBJ1-2, with unresolved D. Between the trimmed V and J ends, which lost 2 bases and 0 bases, there was a span of 10 bases. The CDR3 has 15 residues. The germline V gene encodes CDR1 SNHLY and CDR2 FYNNEI. For the CDR3, the DNA is TGTGCCAGCAGTGAACGAGAGTTTGCTAACTATGGCTACACCTTC. It yields the protein CASSEREFANYGYTF.

J is TRBJ2-1 and V is TRBV11-2, with a tentative D call TRBD2 (5 bases). V was trimmed by 0 bases and J by 4 bases, leaving 10 bases between them. The CDR3 consists of 15 residues. Germline CDR1 SGHAT, CDR2 FQNNGV. The CDR3 DNA is TGTGCCAGCAGCTTAGATCACACGGGGTACAATGAGCAGTTCTTC. Residues: CASSLDHTGYNEQFF. The entire variable domain, with the rest obtained from reference TRBV11-2 and TRBJ2-1, is as follows: EAGVAQSPRYKIIEKRQSVAFWCNPISGHATLYWYQQILGQGPKLLIQFQNNGVVDDSQLPKDRFSAERLKGVDSTLKIQPAKLEDSAVYLCASSLDHTGYNEQFFGPGTRLTVL.

The chain couples TRBV2 to TRBJ2-1; 12 bases fit TRBD1. CDR1 and CDR2 (germline): SNHLY, FYNNEI. V dropped 6 bases and J dropped 7; count of bases not matched to a gene: 10. The CDR3 is made up of 16 amino acids. The CDR3 region has the DNA TGTGCCAGCAGCGGCTTCGGGACAGGGGGCCCTAATGAGCAGTTCTTC. It translates to CASSGFGTGGPNEQFF. Looking up the rest from reference TRBV2 and TRBJ2-1 gives the full variable domain: EPEVTQTPSHQVTQMGQEVILRCVPISNHLYFYWYRQILGQKVEFLVSFYNNEISEKSEIFDDQFSVERPDGSNFTLKIRSTKLEDSAMYFCASSGFGTGGPNEQFFGPGTRLTVL.

This clonotype was observed a handful of times. The chain recombines TRBV6-1 with TRBJ1-1, with 7 bases identical to TRBD1. CDR3 size: 17 residues. Per germline, CDR1 MNHNS and CDR2 SASEGT. V gave up 3 bases and J gave up 0 bases; unmatched junction bases: 10. The CDR3: CASSDPRDSNLNTEAFF. The CDR3, as DNA: TGTGCCAGCAGTGACCCTCGGGACAGTAACCTGAACACTGAAGCTTTCTTT.

At least ten counts were recorded for this clonotype. The V and J genes are TRBV5-6 and TRBJ2-7; no definite D call. CDR3 length: 15 residues. Germline V gene lookup returns CDR1 SGHDT and CDR2 YYEEEE. V lost 2 bases and J lost 4, with 16 bases in between. The CDR3 DNA follows: TGTGCCAGCAGCTTCGTTCCGATGACTCAATACGAGCAGTACTTC. Amino acid sequence: CASSFVPMTQYEQYF. Variable domain in full (rest from reference TRBV5-6 and TRBJ2-7): DAGVTQSPTHLIKTRGQQVTLRCSPKSGHDTVSWYQQALGQGPQFIFQYYEEEERQRGNFPDRFSGHQFPNYSSELNVNALLLGDSALYLCASSFVPMTQYEQYFGPGTRLTVT.

This clonotype was counted between two and nine times. This chain connects TRBV12-3 or TRBV12-4 to TRBJ2-7; D not certain. This CDR3 contains 15 residues. V gave up 1 base and J gave up 6 bases, with 16 bases separating them. The CDR3 coding sequence is TGTGCCAGCAGTTTAGTTGGCTCCCCCCCAGGCGAGCAGTACTTC. Its translation: CASSLVGSPPGEQYF.

This chain links TRBV12-3 or TRBV12-4 with TRBJ2-7, with TRBD2 matching 10 bases. CDR3 length: 14 residues. With V trimmed by 5 bases and J by 2 bases, 3 bases remained unmatched. The CDR3 region has the DNA TGTGCCAGCAGTGAACTAGCGGGGCCCTACGAGCAGTACTTC. Encoded protein: CASSELAGPYEQYF.

This clonotype was counted only a few times. V and J are TRBV29-1 and TRBJ2-3, with D possibly TRBD2 on 7 matching bases. The CDR3 is 16 residues long. With 4 bases removed from V and 0 bases from J, the gap between germline ends came to 17 bases. Germline V CDR1 and CDR2: SQVTM, ANQGSEA. The CDR3 region is CSVALVGGQSTDTQYF. The DNA of the CDR3 is TGCAGCGTTGCCTTAGTCGGGGGGCAGAGCACAGATACGCAGTATTTT.

This clonotype was seen just once. This chain joins TRBV6-5 and TRBJ2-5; 7 bases line up with TRBD1. Trimming removed 5 bases from V and 5 bases from J; junction bases left unmatched: 8. CDR3 size: 14 residues. CDR1 and CDR2 from the germline V gene are MNHEY and SVGAGI. In DNA, the CDR3 is TGTGCCAGCAGTGGGGCCATCAGGGGGGAGACCCAGTACTTC. Amino acids: CASSGAIRGETQYF.

A note on this clonotype: The junction does not match germline at one end; this may be a read error. The CDR3 coding sequence is TGCGCCAGCAGCCATGGGGGTCCCCTTAGCAATCAGCCCCAGCGTTTT. Encoded protein: CASSHGGPLSNQPQRF. The chain carries TRBV4-1 and TRBJ1-5, with a tentative D call TRBD1 (5 bases). The CDR3 length is 16 residues. CDR1 and CDR2 from the germline V gene are MGHRA and YSYEKL.

The chain couples TRBV2 to TRBJ2-3; D not resolved. The CDR3 covers 12 residues. The germline V and J ends were trimmed by 6 bases and 2 bases, with 6 bases remaining between them. Germline-derived CDR1 and CDR2 are SNHLY and FYNNEI. CDR3 residues: CASSSFTDTQYF. Here the CDR3 DNA reads TGTGCCAGCAGCTCGTTCACAGATACGCAGTATTTT.

A few counts support this clonotype. The chain links TRBV2 to TRBJ1-3; D unresolved. Trimming cost V 6 bases and J 4 bases, with 13 bases left between them. Germline CDR1 and CDR2: SNHLY and FYNNEI. This CDR3 is built from 14 residues. In nucleotides, the CDR3 is TGTGCCAGCAGCCTGACCGGACCCGGAAACACCATATATTTT. Its protein is CASSLTGPGNTIYF. Variable domain in full (rest from reference TRBV2 and TRBJ1-3): EPEVTQTPSHQVTQMGQEVILRCVPISNHLYFYWYRQILGQKVEFLVSFYNNEISEKSEIFDDQFSVERPDGSNFTLKIRSTKLEDSAMYFCASSLTGPGNTIYFGEGSWLTVV.

Note on this clonotype: A much larger clone sits a single nucleotide away, making a read error possible. V gene TRBV7-8 combines with J gene TRBJ1-5, with TRBD1 as a possible D gene (6 bases). The CDR3 runs 16 residues. Germline assignment: CDR1 SGHVS and CDR2 FQNEAQ. The CDR3: CTSSLGVGGQSQPQHF. The DNA of the CDR3 is TGTACCAGCAGCTTGGGTGTAGGGGGTCAGAGTCAGCCCCAGCATTTT.

The V gene is TRBV12-3 or TRBV12-4, the J gene TRBJ2-3; 8 bases line up with TRBD2. J gave up 1 base and V 6 bases, and 3 bases lay outside the gene matches. CDR3 length equals 14 residues. CDR3 amino acids: CASSAGGRTDTQYF. CDR3 DNA: TGTGCCAGCAGCGCGGGGGGCCGCACAGATACGCAGTATTTT.

This clonotype was detected a few times. The CDR3: CASSSSFLQETQYF. In nucleotides, the CDR3 is TGTGCCAGCAGCAGCTCCTTTCTCCAAGAGACCCAGTACTTC. The chain joins TRBV5-4 to TRBJ2-5; no reliable D call. The CDR3 is made up of 14 amino acids. Trimming pared 4 bases from V and 1 base from J, leaving 11 bases between. CDR1 is SGHNT, CDR2 YYREEE, per germline (reference sequence).

In its sample, this clonotype was seen a few times. The chain's CDR3 is CASSWGQGASTGELFF. DNA of the CDR3: TGTGCCAGCAGTTGGGGACAGGGGGCAAGCACCGGGGAGCTGTTTTTT. The chain uses TRBV6-6 and TRBJ2-2; 12 bases line up with TRBD1. CDR3 length equals 16 residues. Looked up from germline, CDR1 is MNHNY and CDR2 is SVGAGI (reference sequence). V shed 4 bases, J shed 4 bases, and the junction held 4 bases outside the gene matches.

The chain carries TRBV19 and TRBJ2-6; no clear D gene. The CDR3 contains 15 residues. Germline V CDR1 and CDR2: LNHDA, SQIVND (reference sequence). Trimming pared 3 bases from V and 0 bases from J, leaving 6 bases between. The CDR3 is CASSMWGSGANVLTF. The CDR3 DNA is TGTGCCAGTAGTATGTGGGGCTCTGGGGCCAACGTCCTGACTTTC.

J is TRBJ1-6 and V is TRBV12-3 or TRBV12-4; the D gene is possibly TRBD1 (5 bases). Trimming removed 8 bases at V and 6 bases at J, with 14 bases between. The CDR3 consists of 14 residues. The CDR3 nucleotides are TGTGCCAGCCGATTACAGGTTTCTAATTCACCCCTCCACTTT. Protein sequence: CASRLQVSNSPLHF.

This clonotype has at least ten counts. This rearrangement joins TRBV7-2 to TRBJ1-5; no clear D. Per the germline V gene, CDR1 is SGHTA and CDR2 is FQGNSA. V was pared by 1 base and J by 7 bases, with 8 bases between. This CDR3 comprises 13 residues. This CDR3 reads CASSLGVGQPQHF. The CDR3 DNA is TGTGCCAGCAGCTTAGGAGTCGGACAGCCCCAGCATTTT. Together with reference TRBV7-2 and TRBJ1-5, the CDR3 gives the full variable domain: GAGVSQSPSNKVTEKGKDVELRCDPISGHTALYWYRQSLGQGLEFLIYFQGNSAPDKSGLPSDRFSAERTGGSVSTLTIQRTQQEDSAVYLCASSLGVGQPQHFGDGTRLSIL.

This clonotype has at least ten counts. The rearrangement joins TRBV11-2 to TRBJ2-3; 12 nucleotides line up with TRBD2. The germline gives CDR1 SGHAT, CDR2 FQNNGV. There are 18 residues in the CDR3. V shed 0 bases and J 2 bases; nucleotides not matched to a gene: 6. The CDR3 nucleotides are TGTGCCAGCAGCTTAGATTCGAGACTAGCGGGGGACACAGATACGCAGTATTTT. Translated: CASSLDSRLAGDTDTQYF.

A few counts support this clonotype. V usage is TRBV7-6 and J usage is TRBJ2-7, with 14 bases matching TRBD2. This CDR3 has 17 residues. In germline, CDR1 is SGHVS, CDR2 FNYEAQ. With V trimmed by 5 bases and J by 2 bases, 8 bases remained unmatched. CDR3 DNA sequence: TGTGCCAGCAGCCGGACTAGCGGGGGGTTCGACGCCTACGAGCAGTACTTC. This translates into CASSRTSGGFDAYEQYF.

This clonotype has a handful of counts. This chain uses TRBV7-9 with TRBJ2-5, with 9 bases matching TRBD2. This CDR3 is built from 17 residues. Germline V gene data show CDR1 as SEHNR and CDR2 as FQNEAQ (reference sequence). Trimming removed 0 bases from V and 4 bases from J; junction bases left unmatched: 9. The CDR3 DNA is TGTGCCAGCAGCTTAGCTAGCGGGGGCATCCCAAGAGAGACCCAGTACTTC. Protein sequence: CASSLASGGIPRETQYF.

The V and J genes are TRBV9 and TRBJ1-1; the D gene is possibly TRBD1 (5 bases). V was shortened by 0 bases and J by 2 bases, with 17 bases between the two germline ends. The germline V gene encodes CDR1 SGDLS and CDR2 YYNGEE. The CDR3 has 17 amino acids. The CDR3, as DNA: TGTGCCAGCAGCGTAGGGGGCGGGGGGTACGGCAACACTGAAGCTTTCTTT. Translation: CASSVGGGGYGNTEAFF.

The CDR3 loop is CASSSWDKENIQYF. Written as DNA, the CDR3 is TGTGCCAGCAGTTCGTGGGACAAAGAAAACATTCAGTACTTC. This chain uses TRBV27 with TRBJ2-4, with D tentatively TRBD1 (6 bases). This CDR3 contains 14 residues. Per the germline V gene, CDR1 is MNHEY and CDR2 is SMNVEV (reference sequence). Trimming took 4 bases from V and 5 from J, leaving 12 bases between them.

The chain couples TRBV6-6 to TRBJ2-3; D call uncertain. Germline CDR1 is MNHNY and CDR2 is SVGAGI (reference sequence). The V and J ends lost 2 bases and 2 bases respectively, with 8 bases between them. The CDR3 totals 14 residues. The CDR3 DNA follows: TGTGCCAGCAGTTACGTTTCTTACACAGATACGCAGTATTTT. It translates to CASSYVSYTDTQYF.

J is TRBJ2-1 and V is TRBV20-1; the match to TRBD1 covers 8 bases. Per the germline V gene, CDR1 is DFQATT and CDR2 is SNEGSKA (reference sequence). CDR3 length equals 15 residues. The trim removed 6 bases at V and 7 bases at J, leaving 14 bases unmatched. Here the CDR3 reads CSADQGQVLGNEQFF. The DNA of the CDR3 is TGCAGTGCCGACCAGGGACAGGTTTTAGGGAATGAGCAGTTCTTC.

The sample holds a few counts of this clonotype. This rearrangement joins TRBV27 to TRBJ2-7; a weak D match, TRBD2 (5 bases). Germline V gene data show CDR1 as MNHEY and CDR2 as SMNVEV (reference sequence). V lost 8 bases, J lost 6 bases, and 17 bases lay in between. The CDR3 runs 13 residues. CDR3 DNA sequence: TGTGCCAGCCGAAGCGACCTAGCCGGCGAGCAGTACTTC. Its protein product is CASRSDLAGEQYF.